The clone carrying this TCR beta chain was seen many times. Ophthalmopathy cases showed moderate-to-severe activity, scoring CAS ≥3 and NOSPECS ≥4, with duration under 3 months. From fresh peripheral blood, about 10 ml in volume, the PBMCs were obtained. This sample is drawn from a study of Graves' ophthalmopathy and Graves' hyperthyroidism. CDR3 regions of TCR beta were amplified from RNA transcripts. Second-round multiplex PCR came after a first-round RT-PCR that employed HTBI primers. TCRdb reprocessed the multiplex PCR reads with MiXCR, giving one entry per CDR3 protein. The table includes hundreds of thousands of distinct CDR3 sequences, roughly 40% detected once. The sequence came from an adult man with Graves' ophthalmopathy. Sequencing was performed on peripheral blood.

This CDR3 is CASRSGGETQYF. The CDR3 DNA reads TGTGCCAGCAGATCGGGAGGTGAGACCCAGTACTTC. The V gene is TRBV27, the J gene TRBJ2-5; 7 bases are a match to TRBD2. The CDR3 is made up of 12 amino acids. The germline CDR1 and CDR2 sequences are MNHEY and SMNVEV (reference sequence). Unmatched junction bases numbered 3, after V lost 6 bases and J lost 5 bases.